These T cell receptor beta chains were read from a single sample in a study of T-cell reconstitution after alpha-beta-depleted transplantation in children. One entry per CDR3 protein, called by TCRdb with MiXCR from the PCR reads. The sample has some 300,000 distinct CDR3 sequences; just over 7.5% are singletons. The specimen was peripheral blood, collected 360 days after TCRalphabeta/CD19-depleted stem cell transplant. All receptors derive from a female patient between 2 and 15 years old who had a stem cell transplant for Fanconi anemia, so the T cells may come from the graft donor. Each CDR3 is given with its conserved first and last residue. Fields, in order: V gene, D gene, J gene, clone size, CDR3 protein, CDR3 DNA. The D gene is left open where the match is weak. Clone size, where shown, is once, few, many, or a class for clones that have expanded.

TRBV5-4	.	TRBJ2-7	.	CASSLLGGTSYYEQYF	TGTGCCAGCAGCTTGTTAGGGGGAACGTCTTATTACGAGCAGTACTTC
TRBV10-3	.	TRBJ2-5	.	CAISPRVSSRETQYF	TGTGCCATCAGCCCCAGGGTATCGTCTCGGGAGACCCAGTACTTC
TRBV5-1	.	TRBJ1-6	many	CASSRDSQDNSPLHF	TGCGCCAGCAGCCGCGACAGCCAGGATAATTCACCCCTCCACTTT
TRBV28	.	TRBJ2-7	few	CASSLITVTAQDPYEQYF	TGTGCCAGCAGTCTTATTACCGTCACAGCTCAGGACCCCTACGAGCAGTACTTC
TRBV3-1	TRBD1	TRBJ2-1	.	CASRLGTGLSGGQFF	TGTGCCAGCAGACTCGGGACAGGGCTCTCAGGGGGGCAGTTCTTC
TRBV20-1	.	TRBJ2-3	many	CSSGTPSTDTQYF	TGCAGTTCCGGGACGCCCAGCACAGATACGCAGTATTTT
TRBV6-2/TRBV6-3	.	TRBJ1-6	few	CASSPKAVPGRGLAFGNSPLHF	TGTGCCAGCAGTCCCAAAGCAGTACCGGGACGGGGCCTGGCGTTTGGTAATTCACCCCTCCACTTT
TRBV5-1	.	TRBJ1-1	many	CASSPTGGDTEAFF	TGCGCCAGCAGCCCGACAGGTGGGGACACTGAAGCTTTCTTT
TRBV4-2	.	TRBJ2-1	many	CASSHARGSSYNEQFF	TGTGCCAGCAGCCACGCGAGGGGGAGCTCCTACAATGAGCAGTTCTTC
TRBV3-1	.	TRBJ2-5	many	CASSQERETQYF	TGTGCCAGCAGCCAAGAGCGGGAGACCCAGTACTTC
TRBV20-1	TRBD1	TRBJ1-2	many	CSAKTGGWNYGYTF	TGCAGTGCCAAGACAGGGGGCTGGAACTATGGCTACACCTTC
TRBV11-2	.	TRBJ2-2	.	CATSLLVSGELFF	TGTGCCACCAGCCTCTTAGTGAGCGGGGAGCTGTTTTTT
TRBV15	TRBD2	TRBJ2-1	many	CATSRDRGGSLDNEQFF	TGTGCCACCAGCAGAGATCGTGGCGGGAGTCTCGACAATGAGCAGTTCTTC
TRBV25-1	TRBD2	TRBJ2-7	many	CASSKLAGAYEQYF	TGTGCCAGCAGTAAACTAGCGGGAGCCTACGAGCAGTACTTC
TRBV18	.	TRBJ1-4	few	CASSPQGRRNEKLFF	TGTGCCAGCTCACCGCAGGGTAGACGTAATGAAAAACTGTTTTTT
TRBV4-1	.	TRBJ2-5	many	CASSQDTSVGETQYF	TGCGCCAGCAGCCAAGATACGTCCGTTGGAGAGACCCAGTACTTC
TRBV12-3/TRBV12-4	.	TRBJ1-5	many	CASSLGAPQPQHF	TGTGCCAGCAGTTTGGGGGCCCCTCAGCCCCAGCATTTT
TRBV30	.	TRBJ2-7	many	CAWSVAYEQYF	TGTGCCTGGAGTGTAGCCTACGAGCAGTACTTC
TRBV2	TRBD2	TRBJ2-1	.	CASRYRLAGSYNEQFF	TGTGCCAGCAGGTATCGCCTAGCGGGGTCCTACAATGAGCAGTTCTTC
TRBV12-3/TRBV12-4	.	TRBJ2-7	many	CASSSWGGGYEQYF	TGTGCCAGCTCATCCTGGGGGGGCGGGTACGAGCAGTACTTC
TRBV18	.	TRBJ2-5	.	CASSPWEGLQETQYF	TGTGCCAGCTCACCCTGGGAAGGTCTCCAAGAGACCCAGTACTTC
TRBV27	.	TRBJ2-3	.	CASSLGPAGALGDAQYF	TGTGCCAGCAGTTTAGGTCCCGCGGGGGCCCTCGGGGATGCGCAGTATTTT
TRBV3-1	TRBD1	TRBJ1-2	few	CASSQLRLPGQGAYGYTF	TGTGCCAGCAGCCAACTACGCCTCCCGGGACAGGGAGCGTATGGCTACACCTTC
TRBV28	TRBD1	TRBJ2-5	many	CASSLGTGGETQYF	TGTGCCAGCAGTTTAGGGACAGGGGGAGAGACCCAGTACTTC
TRBV15	.	TRBJ2-7	many	CATSRLPFPYEQYF	TGTGCCACCAGCAGATTACCGTTCCCTTACGAGCAGTACTTC
TRBV30	.	TRBJ2-1	.	CAWTQVNEQFF	TGTGCCTGGACACAGGTGAATGAGCAGTTCTTC
TRBV19	.	TRBJ2-7	.	CASTDRSYEQYF	TGTGCCAGTACAGACAGGTCCTACGAGCAGTACTTC
TRBV4-1	.	TRBJ2-5	few	CASSQLTGPPTAPYF	TGCGCCAGCAGTCAACTAACCGGGCCCCCGACGGCCCCGTACTTC
TRBV29-1	.	TRBJ1-2	many	CSVVGGDYGYTF	TGCAGCGTTGTGGGGGGTGACTATGGCTACACCTTC
TRBV9	.	TRBJ1-3	.	CASSVQGAPNTIYF	TGTGCCAGCAGCGTACAAGGGGCCCCAAACACCATATATTTT
TRBV10-3	TRBD1	TRBJ1-2	few	CAIRESGWPGGPYSYGYTF	TGTGCCATCAGAGAGTCGGGGTGGCCAGGGGGCCCCTACTCTTATGGCTACACCTTC
TRBV18	.	TRBJ2-7	few	CASSPMNYEQYF	TGTGCCAGCTCACCAATGAATTACGAGCAGTACTTC
TRBV28	.	TRBJ2-3	few	CASSLETTGNTDTQYF	TGTGCCAGCAGTCTTGAGACAACAGGGAACACAGATACGCAGTATTTT
TRBV27	TRBD1	TRBJ2-3	many	CASRPLDRGKDTQYF	TGTGCCAGCAGGCCTTTGGACAGGGGGAAAGATACGCAGTATTTT
TRBV5-1	.	TRBJ2-2	many	CASSLALLGTGELFF	TGCGCCAGCAGCTTGGCTCTCCTGGGCACCGGGGAGCTGTTTTTT
TRBV3-1	.	TRBJ2-2	many	CASSQEEELFF	TGTGCCAGCAGCCAAGAGGAGGAGCTGTTTTTT
TRBV5-1	TRBD2	TRBJ2-3	many	CASSPGLAGLSDTQYF	TGCGCCAGCAGCCCCGGACTAGCGGGGTTATCAGATACGCAGTATTTT
TRBV28	.	TRBJ2-1	few	CASTRSGGAFYNEQFF	TGTGCCAGCACCCGATCAGGGGGGGCCTTCTACAATGAGCAGTTCTTC
TRBV6-5	TRBD1	TRBJ2-5	many	CASSYSRGLGTQYF	TGTGCCAGCAGTTACTCGAGGGGGCTAGGGACCCAGTACTTC
TRBV27	TRBD1	TRBJ2-7	many	CASSLYAGPDRGYEQYF	TGTGCCAGCAGTTTATACGCGGGGCCGGACAGGGGATACGAGCAGTACTTC
TRBV5-5	TRBD2	TRBJ2-5	many	CASSISGGSQETQYF	TGTGCCAGCAGCATTAGCGGGGGAAGCCAAGAGACCCAGTACTTC
TRBV5-1	TRBD1	TRBJ1-2	few	CASSWGQASGYTF	TGCGCCAGCAGCTGGGGACAGGCGTCGGGCTACACCTTC
TRBV20-1	.	TRBJ2-3	many	CSARDPRAGAFDTQYF	TGCAGTGCTAGAGATCCGAGGGCGGGGGCCTTCGATACGCAGTATTTT
TRBV12-3/TRBV12-4	TRBD2	TRBJ2-7	many	CASTGGSYEQYF	TGTGCCAGCACGGGGGGCTCCTACGAGCAGTACTTC
TRBV4-2	.	TRBJ1-2	many	CASSQDVFVAGTF	TGTGCCAGCAGCCAAGATGTATTCGTTGCGGGCACCTTC
TRBV28	TRBD1	TRBJ2-7	many	CASSLLGQDEQYF	TGTGCCAGCAGTTTATTAGGACAGGATGAGCAGTACTTC
TRBV6-1	.	TRBJ1-1	few	CASRSARGLTEAFF	TGTGCCAGCAGGTCAGCCCGGGGACTAACTGAAGCTTTCTTT
TRBV20-1	.	TRBJ2-5	many	CSAASGETQYF	TGCAGTGCCGCCTCGGGGGAGACCCAGTACTTC
TRBV6-2/TRBV6-3	.	TRBJ2-7	few	CASSYLDYYEQYF	TGTGCCAGCAGTTACCTGGATTACTACGAGCAGTACTTC